This T cell receptor beta chain comes out of a study of blood T cell repertoires in COVID-19. The table came from immunoSEQ multiplex PCR; TCRdb's copy has only in-frame clones and leaves some out. In the table there are roughly 300,000 clones, 90% to 95% of which are singletons. Germline trimming cut 3 bases from V and 6 bases from J; bases unmatched to any gene: 6. CDR1 DFQATT and CDR2 SNEGSKA come from the germline V gene (reference sequence). The CDR3 has 13 amino acids. The V gene is TRBV20-1, the J gene TRBJ1-2; 8 bases align to TRBD1. The receptor was derived from a woman aged 25 to 39 with COVID-19, enrolled during active disease. Specimen: peripheral blood. CDR3 DNA: TGCAGTGCTAGTCTCAGGGGGCAGAATGGCTACACCTTC. It encodes CSASLRGQNGYTF.